This record looks at one TCR beta chain sequence and its context. Its antigen is still unknown. This sample was taken from a study of PD-L1 blockade in urothelial cancer. About the study: Male sex and bladder-origin urothelial cancer characterized about 85% of the 29 patients. The authors examined blood 3 weeks (second dose) and 6 weeks after treatment start. Whole-study results and caveats: Patients with durable benefit had greater blood expansion of tumor-associated TCR clones 3 weeks into treatment.

The repertoire was sequenced with immunoSEQ multiplex PCR; TCRdb's copy has only in-frame clones and lacks some. The data show 120,000 or so clones, roughly 88% seen once. The time point here: peripheral blood 6 weeks after treatment start. Patients each gave 1 to 8 samples, pretreatment and on-treatment. Unmatched junction bases numbered 7, after V lost 7 bases and J lost 2 bases. The CDR3 is made up of 14 amino acids. Germline assignment: CDR1 SGHRS and CDR2 YFSETQ. The clonotype comes from a man aged 45 to 65 with urothelial cancer. This chain links TRBV5-1 with TRBJ2-3, with 7 bases fitting TRBD2. This specimen consisted of PBMCs, obtained around atezolizumab (anti-PD-L1) treatment. In nucleotides, the CDR3 is TGCGCCAGCGGGATTAGCGGGCCCACAGATACGCAGTATTTT. Translating gives CASGISGPTDTQYF.